Only a few counts were recorded for the clone carrying this TCR beta chain. No antigen is known for it. The J segment lost 3 bases and the V segment lost 1 base, leaving 8 bases of the junction unmatched. The V gene's germline CDR1 is SGDLS and CDR2 YYNGEE. This CDR3 is built from 16 residues. These data come from a study of T cells in Graves' hyperthyroidism and ophthalmopathy. Turning to the study itself: Blood from the periphery was taken at initial diagnosis, before any treatment. Overall study findings and caveats: Clonotypes that were expanded in thyroid above 0.001 mostly appeared in blood too.

Amplification targeted TCR beta CDR3 regions from RNA transcripts. An initial round of RT-PCR targeting the TCR CDR3 relied on the HTBI primer set. TCRdb re-derived calls from the multiplex PCR reads in MiXCR, one entry per CDR3 protein. Altogether hundreds of thousands of distinct CDR3 sequences are present, about 15% being singletons, with the ten largest covering 14%. Exclusion criteria comprised uncontrolled infection, other autoimmune disease, pregnancy or lactation. Fresh peripheral blood, approximately 9.1 ml, was the source of the PBMCs. The chain joins TRBV9 to TRBJ2-3, with TRBD1 identical over 7 bases. This TCR was sampled from a woman aged 18-29 years with Graves' hyperthyroidism. The sequencing sample was made of blood. In DNA form, the CDR3 reads TGTGCCAGCAGCGTAAAGGGGGCGGTCTTAACAGATACGCAGTATTTT. Its translation: CASSVKGAVLTDTQYF.